This entry concerns a single T cell receptor beta chain. Its antigen remains unidentified. Primers included in the PCR were 60 Vbeta and 13 Jbeta primers. Clones were sequenced by immunoSEQ multiplex PCR, and TCRdb holds only the in-frame ones, with some missing. Here the sample spans approximately 110,000 clones, 70% to 80% being singletons. The sample comes from a study of cytomegalovirus exposure and HLA in healthy donors. Study results and caveats: Researchers reported from a later analysis that most CMV-associated TCR beta chains appeared HLA-restricted. An observed cluster of highly shared sequence variants was recorded as a likely sequencing artifact.

In germline, CDR1 is MDHEN, CDR2 SYDVKM. CDR3 length: 15 residues. Trimming removed 3 bases at V and 6 bases at J, with 14 bases between. Sample: PBMCs. The source is a woman in her 40s in good health and CMV-seronegative. The chain links TRBV28 to TRBJ2-2, with D tentatively TRBD2 (7 bases). CDR3 sequence reads: CASSFLGGPAGELFF. For the CDR3, the DNA is TGTGCCAGCAGTTTCTTGGGGGGGCCGGCCGGGGAGCTGTTTTTT.